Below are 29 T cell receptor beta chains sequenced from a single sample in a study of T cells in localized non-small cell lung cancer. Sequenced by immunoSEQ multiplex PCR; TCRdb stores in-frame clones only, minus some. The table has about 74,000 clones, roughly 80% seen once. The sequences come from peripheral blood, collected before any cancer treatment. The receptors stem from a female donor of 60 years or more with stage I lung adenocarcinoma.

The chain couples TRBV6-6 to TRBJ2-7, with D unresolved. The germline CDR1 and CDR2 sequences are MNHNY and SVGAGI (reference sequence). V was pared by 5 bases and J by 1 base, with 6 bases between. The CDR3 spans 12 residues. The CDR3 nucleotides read TGTGCCAGCAGTAGGGTATCCTACGAGCAGTACTTC. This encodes CASSRVSYEQYF.

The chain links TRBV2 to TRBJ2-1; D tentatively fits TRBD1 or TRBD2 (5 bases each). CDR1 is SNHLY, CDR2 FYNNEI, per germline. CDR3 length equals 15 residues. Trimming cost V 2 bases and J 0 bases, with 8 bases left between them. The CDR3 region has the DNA TGTGCCAGCAGTGAATTTGGGGGCTCCTACAATGAGCAGTTCTTC. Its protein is CASSEFGGSYNEQFF. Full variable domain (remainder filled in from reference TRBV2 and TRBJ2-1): EPEVTQTPSHQVTQMGQEVILRCVPISNHLYFYWYRQILGQKVEFLVSFYNNEISEKSEIFDDQFSVERPDGSNFTLKIRSTKLEDSAMYFCASSEFGGSYNEQFFGPGTRLTVL.

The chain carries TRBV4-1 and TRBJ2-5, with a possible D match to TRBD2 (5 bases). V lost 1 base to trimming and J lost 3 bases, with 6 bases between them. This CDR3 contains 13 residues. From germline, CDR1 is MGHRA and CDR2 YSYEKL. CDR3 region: CASSQVGEETQYF. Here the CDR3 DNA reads TGCGCCAGCAGCCAAGTGGGAGAAGAGACCCAGTACTTC.

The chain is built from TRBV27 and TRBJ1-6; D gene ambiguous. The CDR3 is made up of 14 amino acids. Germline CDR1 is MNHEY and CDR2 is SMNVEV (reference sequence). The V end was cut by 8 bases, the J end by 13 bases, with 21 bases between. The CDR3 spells CASSPRGFLGPLHF. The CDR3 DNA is TGTGCCAGCTCACCCCGGGGATTCCTGGGGCCCCTCCACTTT.

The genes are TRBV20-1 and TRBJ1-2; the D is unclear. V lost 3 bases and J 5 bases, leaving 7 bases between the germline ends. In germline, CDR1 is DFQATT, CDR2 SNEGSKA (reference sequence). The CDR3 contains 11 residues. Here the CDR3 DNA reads TGCAGTGCTAGGGCGGGGTATGGCTACACCTTC. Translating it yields CSARAGYGYTF.

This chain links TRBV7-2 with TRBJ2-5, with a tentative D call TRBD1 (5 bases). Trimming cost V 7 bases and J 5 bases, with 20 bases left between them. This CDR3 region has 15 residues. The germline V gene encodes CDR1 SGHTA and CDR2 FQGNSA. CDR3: CASMFRSGLRETQYF. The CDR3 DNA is TGTGCCAGCATGTTCCGTTCAGGGCTTCGGGAGACCCAGTACTTC.

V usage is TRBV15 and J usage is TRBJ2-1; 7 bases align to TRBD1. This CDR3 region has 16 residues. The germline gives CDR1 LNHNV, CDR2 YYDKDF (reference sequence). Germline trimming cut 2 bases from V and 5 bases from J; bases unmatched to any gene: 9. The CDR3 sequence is CATSRTPGQVDNEQFF. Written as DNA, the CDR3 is TGTGCCACCAGCAGAACCCCCGGACAGGTTGACAATGAGCAGTTCTTC.

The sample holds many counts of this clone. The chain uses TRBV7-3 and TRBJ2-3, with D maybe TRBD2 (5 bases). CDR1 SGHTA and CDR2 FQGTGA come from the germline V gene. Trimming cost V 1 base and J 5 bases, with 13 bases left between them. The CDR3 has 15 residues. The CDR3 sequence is CASSLIGGAGDTQYF. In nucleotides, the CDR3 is TGTGCCAGCAGCTTAATAGGAGGCGCTGGAGATACGCAGTATTTT.

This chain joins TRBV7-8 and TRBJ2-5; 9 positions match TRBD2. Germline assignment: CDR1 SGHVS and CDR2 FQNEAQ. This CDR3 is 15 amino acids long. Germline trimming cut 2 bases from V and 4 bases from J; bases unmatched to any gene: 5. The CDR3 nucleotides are TGTGCCAGCAGCTTATCCCGCGGGGGGGGAGAGACCCAGTACTTC. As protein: CASSLSRGGGETQYF.

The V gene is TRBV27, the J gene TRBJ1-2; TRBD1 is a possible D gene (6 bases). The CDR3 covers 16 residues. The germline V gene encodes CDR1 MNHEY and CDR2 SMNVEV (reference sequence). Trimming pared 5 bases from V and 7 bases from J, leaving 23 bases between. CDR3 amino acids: CASSPGRGAGVVGYTF. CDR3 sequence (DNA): TGTGCCAGCAGTCCGGGGCGGGGGGCAGGGGTGGTTGGCTACACCTTC.

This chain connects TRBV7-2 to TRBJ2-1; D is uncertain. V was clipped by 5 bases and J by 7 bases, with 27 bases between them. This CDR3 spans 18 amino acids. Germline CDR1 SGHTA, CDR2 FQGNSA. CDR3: CASSLPAQAVWVLNEQFF. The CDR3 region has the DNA TGTGCCAGCAGCCTCCCGGCTCAGGCGGTCTGGGTCCTGAATGAGCAGTTCTTC.

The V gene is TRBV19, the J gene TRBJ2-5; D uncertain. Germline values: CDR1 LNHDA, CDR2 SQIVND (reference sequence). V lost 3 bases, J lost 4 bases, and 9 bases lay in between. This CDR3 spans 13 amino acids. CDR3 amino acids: CASSITRRETQYF. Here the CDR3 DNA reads TGTGCCAGTAGTATTACCCGGAGAGAGACCCAGTACTTC. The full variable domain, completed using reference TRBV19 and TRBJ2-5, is DGGITQSPKYLFRKEGQNVTLSCEQNLNHDAMYWYRQDPGQGLRLIYYSQIVNDFQKGDIAEGYSVSREKKESFPLTVTSAQKNPTAFYLCASSITRRETQYFGPGTRLLVL.

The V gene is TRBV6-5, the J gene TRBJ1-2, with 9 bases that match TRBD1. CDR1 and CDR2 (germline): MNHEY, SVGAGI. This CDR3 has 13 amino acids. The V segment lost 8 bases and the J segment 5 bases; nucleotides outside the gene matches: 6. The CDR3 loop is CASVTGGMYGYTF. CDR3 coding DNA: TGTGCCAGCGTGACAGGGGGAATGTATGGCTACACCTTC.

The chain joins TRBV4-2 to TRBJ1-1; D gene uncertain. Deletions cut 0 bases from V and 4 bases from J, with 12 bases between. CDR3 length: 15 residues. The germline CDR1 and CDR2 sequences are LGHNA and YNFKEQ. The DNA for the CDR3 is TGTGCCAGCAGCCAAGATCCGGGAATGGGCACTGAAGCTTTCTTT. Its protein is CASSQDPGMGTEAFF.

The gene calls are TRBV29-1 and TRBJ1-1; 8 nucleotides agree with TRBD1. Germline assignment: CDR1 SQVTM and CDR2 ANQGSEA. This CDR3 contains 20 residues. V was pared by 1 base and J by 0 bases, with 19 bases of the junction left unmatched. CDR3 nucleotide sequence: TGCAGCGTTGAAGGTAGGGGGCCCGGGACAGGTAATACCTTGAACACTGAAGCTTTCTTT. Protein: CSVEGRGPGTGNTLNTEAFF. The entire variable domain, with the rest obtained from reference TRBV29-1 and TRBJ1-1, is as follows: SAVISQKPSRDICQRGTSLTIQCQVDSQVTMMFWYRQQPGQSLTLIATANQGSEATYESGFVIDKFPISRPNLTFSTLTVSNMSPEDSSIYLCSVEGRGPGTGNTLNTEAFFGQGTRLTVV.

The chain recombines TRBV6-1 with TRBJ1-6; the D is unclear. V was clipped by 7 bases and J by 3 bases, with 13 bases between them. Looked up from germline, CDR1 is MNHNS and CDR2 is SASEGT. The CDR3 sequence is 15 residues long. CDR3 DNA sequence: TGTGCCAGCAAAACCGCGGTAGGCTATAATTCACCCCTCCACTTT. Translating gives CASKTAVGYNSPLHF.

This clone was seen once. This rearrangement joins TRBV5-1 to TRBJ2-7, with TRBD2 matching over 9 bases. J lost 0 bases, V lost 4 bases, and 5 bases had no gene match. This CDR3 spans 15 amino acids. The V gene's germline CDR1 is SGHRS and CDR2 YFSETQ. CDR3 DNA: TGCGCCAGCAGCGAGGGTAGCGGGAGCTCCTACGAGCAGTACTTC. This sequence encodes CASSEGSGSSYEQYF.

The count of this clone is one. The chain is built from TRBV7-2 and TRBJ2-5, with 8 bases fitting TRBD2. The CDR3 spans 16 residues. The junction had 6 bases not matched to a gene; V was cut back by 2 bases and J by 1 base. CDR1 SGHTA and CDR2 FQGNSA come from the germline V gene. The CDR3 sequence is CASSLRPSGSQETQYF. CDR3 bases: TGTGCCAGCAGCTTAAGGCCTAGCGGGTCCCAAGAGACCCAGTACTTC.

This chain's CDR3 is CASSLGTGGPNEQFF. DNA for the CDR3: TGTGCCAGCAGCTTAGGGACAGGGGGCCCCAATGAGCAGTTCTTC. The V gene is TRBV7-9, the J gene TRBJ2-1; 11 bases are a match to TRBD1. CDR1 is SEHNR, CDR2 FQNEAQ, per germline (reference sequence). CDR3 length equals 15 residues. V trimming: 1 base; J trimming: 6 bases; junction bases outside the gene matches: 2.

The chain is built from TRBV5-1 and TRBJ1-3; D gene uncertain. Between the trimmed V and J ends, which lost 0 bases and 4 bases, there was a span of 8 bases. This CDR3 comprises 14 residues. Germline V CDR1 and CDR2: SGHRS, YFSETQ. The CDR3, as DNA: TGCGCCAGCAGCTTGGCACCCCTGGGAAACACCATATATTTT. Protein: CASSLAPLGNTIYF.

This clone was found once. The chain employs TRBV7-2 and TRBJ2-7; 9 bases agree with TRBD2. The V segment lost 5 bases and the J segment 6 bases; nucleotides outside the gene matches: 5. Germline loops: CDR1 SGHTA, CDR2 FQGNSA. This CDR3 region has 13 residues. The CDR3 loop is CASSPAGGGEQYF. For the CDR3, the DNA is TGTGCCAGCAGCCCAGCGGGAGGAGGCGAGCAGTACTTC.

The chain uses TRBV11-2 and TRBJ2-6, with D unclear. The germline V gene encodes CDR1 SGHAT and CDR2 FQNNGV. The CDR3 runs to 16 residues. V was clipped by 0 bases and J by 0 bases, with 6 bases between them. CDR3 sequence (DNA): TGTGCCAGCAGCTTAGACAAGTACTCTGGGGCCAACGTCCTGACTTTC. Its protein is CASSLDKYSGANVLTF.

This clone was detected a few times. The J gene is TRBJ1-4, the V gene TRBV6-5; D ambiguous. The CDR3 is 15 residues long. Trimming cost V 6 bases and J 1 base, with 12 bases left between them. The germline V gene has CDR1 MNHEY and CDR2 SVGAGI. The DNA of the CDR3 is TGTGCCAGCAGCCCGCGGGCGGTAACTAATGAAAAACTGTTTTTT. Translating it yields CASSPRAVTNEKLFF.

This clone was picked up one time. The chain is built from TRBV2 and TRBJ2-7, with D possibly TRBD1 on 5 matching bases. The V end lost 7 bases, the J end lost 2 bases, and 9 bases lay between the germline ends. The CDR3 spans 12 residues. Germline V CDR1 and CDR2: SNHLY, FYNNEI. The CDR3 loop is CASNKQAYEQYF. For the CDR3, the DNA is TGTGCCAGCAACAAACAGGCCTACGAGCAGTACTTC.

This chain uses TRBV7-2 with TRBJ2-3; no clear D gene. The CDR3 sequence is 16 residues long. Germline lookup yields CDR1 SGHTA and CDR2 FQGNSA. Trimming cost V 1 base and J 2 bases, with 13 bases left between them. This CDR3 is CASSLGVIGDTDTQYF. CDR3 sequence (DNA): TGTGCCAGCAGCTTAGGGGTAATCGGCGACACAGATACGCAGTATTTT.

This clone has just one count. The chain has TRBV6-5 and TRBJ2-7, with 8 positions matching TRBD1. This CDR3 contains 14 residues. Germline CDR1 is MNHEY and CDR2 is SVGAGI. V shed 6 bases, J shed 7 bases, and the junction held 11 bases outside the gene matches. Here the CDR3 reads CASREGGRGPEQYF. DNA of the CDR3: TGTGCCAGCAGAGAAGGGGGCAGGGGGCCGGAGCAGTACTTC.

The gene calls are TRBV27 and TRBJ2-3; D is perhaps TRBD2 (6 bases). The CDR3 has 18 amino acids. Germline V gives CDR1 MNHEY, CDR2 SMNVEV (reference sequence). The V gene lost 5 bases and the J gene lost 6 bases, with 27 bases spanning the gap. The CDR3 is CASSPGYGRELLSDTQYF. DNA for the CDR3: TGTGCCAGCAGTCCAGGATACGGACGGGAGTTGTTAAGTGATACGCAGTATTTT.

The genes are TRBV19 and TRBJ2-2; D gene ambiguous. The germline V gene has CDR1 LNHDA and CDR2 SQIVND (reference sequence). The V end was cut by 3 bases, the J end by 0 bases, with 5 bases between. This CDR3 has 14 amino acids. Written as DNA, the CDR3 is TGTGCCAGTAGTATCCGCGCGAACACCGGGGAGCTGTTTTTT. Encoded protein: CASSIRANTGELFF.

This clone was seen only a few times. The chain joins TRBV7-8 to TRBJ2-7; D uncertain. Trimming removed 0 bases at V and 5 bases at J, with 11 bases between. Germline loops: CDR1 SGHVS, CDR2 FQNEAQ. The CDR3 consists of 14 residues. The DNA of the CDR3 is TGTGCCAGCAGCTTAGCGGGCCAAACTCACGAGCAGTACTTC. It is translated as CASSLAGQTHEQYF.